A single sample gave rise to the 22 T cell receptor beta chains below, sequenced in a study of blood T cell repertoires in COVID-19. Generated by immunoSEQ multiplex PCR, the TCRdb table keeps only in-frame clones and is missing some. The table shows roughly 380,000 clones, with around 90% occurring only once. Sequencing input: peripheral blood. Source of these receptors: a woman aged 55-70 years with COVID-19, enrolled during active disease.

The V and J genes are TRBV5-1 and TRBJ2-2; 8 bases are a match to TRBD2. The CDR3 has 15 amino acids. V trimming: 2 bases; J trimming: 0 bases; junction bases outside the gene matches: 0. The germline CDR1 and CDR2 sequences are SGHRS and YFSETQ. In DNA form, the CDR3 reads TGCGCCAGCAGCTTTAGCGGGGCGAACACCGGGGAGCTGTTTTTT. Translated, it gives CASSFSGANTGELFF.

V is TRBV5-4 and J is TRBJ2-7, with 7 bases matching TRBD1. Germline CDR1 is SGHNT and CDR2 is YYREEE (reference sequence). This CDR3 is 15 amino acids long. V trimming: 3 bases; J trimming: 8 bases; junction bases outside the gene matches: 14. The CDR3 bases are TGTGCCAGCAGCTCAGCGACAGGGCGTAGGACAAAGCAGTACTTC. The encoded protein is CASSSATGRRTKQYF.

This clone was observed a single time. The J gene is TRBJ2-1, the V gene TRBV10-3; D is perhaps TRBD2 (6 bases). The V end lost 2 bases, the J end lost 6 bases, and 8 bases lay between the germline ends. The CDR3 is made up of 13 amino acids. CDR1 is ENHRY and CDR2 is SYGVKD in the germline V gene. The CDR3, as DNA: TGTGCCATCAGTGAGGTGGGGGGCAATGAGCAGTTCTTC. Protein sequence: CAISEVGGNEQFF.

This chain connects TRBV7-8 to TRBJ1-2; D possibly corresponds to TRBD1 (5 bases). Between the trimmed V and J ends, which lost 1 base and 4 bases, there was a span of 10 bases. This CDR3 contains 14 residues. CDR1 is SGHVS and CDR2 is FQNEAQ in the germline V gene. The CDR3 is CASSLGSRGYGYTF. Written as DNA, the CDR3 is TGTGCCAGCAGCTTAGGAAGTAGGGGCTATGGCTACACCTTC.

J is TRBJ1-1 and V is TRBV18; D gene uncertain. With 3 bases removed from V and 1 base from J, the gap between germline ends came to 12 bases. The germline V gene encodes CDR1 KGHSH and CDR2 LQKENI. The CDR3 is made up of 15 amino acids. DNA for the CDR3: TGTGCCAGCTCACCCTGGACGGGGAGGAACACTGAAGCTTTCTTT. It codes for CASSPWTGRNTEAFF. The variable domain in full, with the rest retrieved from reference TRBV18 and TRBJ1-1, is NAGVMQNPRHLVRRRGQEARLRCSPMKGHSHVYWYRQLPEEGLKFMVYLQKENIIDESGMPKERFSAEFPKEGPSILRIQQVVRGDSAAYFCASSPWTGRNTEAFFGQGTRLTVV.

The chain joins TRBV19 to TRBJ1-2; D uncertain. Trimming removed 0 bases from V and 8 bases from J, with 16 bases in between. CDR1 is LNHDA and CDR2 is SQIVND in the germline V gene (reference sequence). The CDR3 loop spans 15 amino acids. CDR3 protein: CASSIELRILNGYTF. In nucleotides, the CDR3 is TGTGCCAGTAGTATAGAACTAAGGATCCTTAACGGCTACACCTTC.

The count of this clone is one. The CDR3 nucleotides read TGTGCCAGCAGTGAAGGTCGGTGGGGCAGCTCCTATAATTCACCCCTCCACTTT. As protein: CASSEGRWGSSYNSPLHF. The chain links TRBV6-1 to TRBJ1-6; D is perhaps TRBD1 (5 bases). Deletions cut 1 base from V and 0 bases from J, with 13 bases between. This CDR3 has 18 residues. Germline CDR1 reads MNHNS; CDR2 reads SASEGT.

The chain is built from TRBV20-1 and TRBJ1-2, with a tentative D call TRBD1 (5 bases). V gave up 3 bases and J gave up 5 bases, with 10 bases separating them. Germline lookup yields CDR1 DFQATT and CDR2 SNEGSKA (reference sequence). The CDR3 is 12 residues long. CDR3 bases: TGCAGTGCTAGTGTGGGGGGGTATGGCTACACCTTC. This encodes CSASVGGYGYTF.

This clone occurred a few times. The chain employs TRBV4-1 and TRBJ2-6; a weak D match, TRBD1 (5 bases). CDR1 is MGHRA and CDR2 is YSYEKL in the germline V gene. The CDR3 loop spans 15 amino acids. V was trimmed by 3 bases and J by 4 bases, leaving 10 bases between them. CDR3 protein: CASSQQGAGANVLTF. The CDR3 coding sequence is TGCGCCAGCAGCCAGCAGGGTGCAGGGGCCAACGTCCTGACTTTC.

The chain combines TRBV6-5 with TRBJ1-5; 7 nucleotides match TRBD1. V was pared by 6 bases and J by 6 bases, with 11 bases of the junction left unmatched. Germline V CDR1 and CDR2: MNHEY, SVGAGI. This CDR3 spans 15 amino acids. CDR3 bases: TGTGCCAGCAGCAGGGACAGTCAGGGCCCTCAGCCCCAGCATTTT. This encodes CASSRDSQGPQPQHF.

This chain connects TRBV19 to TRBJ1-1, with D maybe TRBD1 (6 bases). The germline gives CDR1 LNHDA, CDR2 SQIVND (reference sequence). V lost 1 base to trimming and J lost 4 bases, with 10 bases between them. The CDR3 is 14 amino acids. CDR3 region: CASSIVGGSTEAFF. CDR3 sequence (DNA): TGTGCCAGTAGTATAGTAGGGGGATCCACTGAAGCTTTCTTT.

The chain links TRBV6-5 to TRBJ2-1, with 11 positions matching TRBD2. CDR1 is MNHEY and CDR2 is SVGAGI in the germline V gene. The CDR3 is 14 amino acids. J gave up 5 bases and V 4 bases, and 1 base lay outside the gene matches. This chain's CDR3 is CASSFSGGDNEQFF. In DNA, the CDR3 is TGTGCCAGCAGTTTTAGCGGGGGGGACAATGAGCAGTTCTTC.

The chain links TRBV7-9 to TRBJ2-5, with 7 bases aligning to TRBD1. Germline trimming cut 10 bases from V and 1 base from J; bases unmatched to any gene: 9. This CDR3 spans 14 amino acids. Germline V CDR1 and CDR2: SEHNR, FQNEAQ (reference sequence). The CDR3: CAIPDGDSQETQYF. In DNA form, the CDR3 reads TGTGCCATCCCAGACGGGGACAGCCAAGAGACCCAGTACTTC.

The chain is built from TRBV5-1 and TRBJ2-3, with D possibly TRBD2 on 6 matching bases. Per the germline V gene, CDR1 is SGHRS and CDR2 is YFSETQ. Deletions cut 0 bases from V and 10 bases from J, with 15 bases between. This CDR3 has 14 amino acids. The CDR3 here is CASSLGLGVFPQYF. The CDR3 DNA reads TGCGCCAGCAGCTTGGGACTAGGTGTCTTCCCGCAGTATTTT.

The chain combines TRBV5-1 with TRBJ2-5; 8 bases fit TRBD1. With V trimmed by 4 bases and J by 4 bases, 6 bases remained unmatched. This CDR3 spans 14 amino acids. CDR1 and CDR2 from the germline V gene are SGHRS and YFSETQ. CDR3 region: CASSTDRGSETQYF. CDR3 DNA: TGCGCCAGCAGCACCGACAGGGGTTCAGAGACCCAGTACTTC.

This sequence joins TRBV7-9 and TRBJ1-1, with 7 bases aligning to TRBD1. CDR3 length: 13 residues. After removal of 5 bases from V and 3 bases from J, the junction contained 3 bases not matched to a gene. Germline loops: CDR1 SEHNR, CDR2 FQNEAQ (reference sequence). The CDR3 DNA sequence: TGTGCCAGCAGCAGGGGGCTGTACACTGAAGCTTTCTTT. Amino acids: CASSRGLYTEAFF. The complete variable domain, with remaining parts taken from reference TRBV7-9 and TRBJ1-1, reads DTGVSQNPRHKITKRGQNVTFRCDPISEHNRLYWYRQTLGQGPEFLTYFQNEAQLEKSRLLSDRFSAERPKGSFSTLEIQRTEQGDSAMYLCASSRGLYTEAFFGQGTRLTVV.

This clone was picked up one time. The chain has TRBV6-1 and TRBJ1-2; perhaps TRBD1 as D (5 bases). Germline V gene data show CDR1 as MNHNS and CDR2 as SASEGT. The V and J ends lost 0 bases and 5 bases respectively, with 16 bases between them. CDR3 length: 16 amino acids. CDR3 DNA: TGTGCCAGCAGTGAAGCAGTAACAGGAACTTATTATGGCTACACCTTC. This codes for CASSEAVTGTYYGYTF.

The gene calls are TRBV18 and TRBJ1-5; D is uncertain. V was shortened by 3 bases and J by 6 bases, with 18 bases between the two germline ends. This CDR3 spans 16 amino acids. Per the germline V gene, CDR1 is KGHSH and CDR2 is LQKENI. The CDR3 DNA follows: TGTGCCAGCTCACCGACCTCCGGGGTTGCCGTTCAGCCCCAGCATTTT. Translated, it gives CASSPTSGVAVQPQHF.

This chain links TRBV6-5 with TRBJ1-1; TRBD1 matches at 7 bases. With V trimmed by 6 bases and J by 1 base, 8 bases remained unmatched. Looked up from germline, CDR1 is MNHEY and CDR2 is SVGAGI. The CDR3 is made up of 15 amino acids. CDR3 nucleotide sequence: TGTGCCAGCAGCGTACAGGGGCGGGGGAACACTGAAGCTTTCTTT. Amino acids: CASSVQGRGNTEAFF.

The chain has TRBV14 and TRBJ1-1; TRBD1 might be the D (5 bases). The V and J ends lost 4 bases and 0 bases respectively, with 6 bases between them. This CDR3 comprises 13 residues. CDR1 is SGHDN and CDR2 is FVKESK in the germline V gene. The CDR3: CASSPGVNTEAFF. As DNA, the CDR3 is TGTGCCAGCAGCCCGGGGGTGAACACTGAAGCTTTCTTT.

The chain uses TRBV3-1 (or the pseudogene TRBV3-2) and TRBJ2-1, with TRBD2 matching 16 bases. The CDR3 spans 19 residues. The germline V gene has CDR1 LGHDT and CDR2 YNNKEL (reference sequence). The J segment lost 0 bases and the V segment lost 3 bases, leaving 5 bases of the junction unmatched. The chain's CDR3 is CASSQPGLAGGLSYNEQFF. CDR3 DNA: TGTGCCAGCAGCCAGCCGGGACTAGCGGGGGGGCTCTCCTACAATGAGCAGTTCTTC.

The chain couples TRBV4-2 to TRBJ2-2, with 7 bases fitting TRBD1. CDR1 and CDR2 from the germline V gene are LGHNA and YNFKEQ. The CDR3 extends over 17 amino acids. The V and J ends lost 1 base and 2 bases, in that order; junction bases with no gene match: 7. The CDR3 coding sequence is TGTGCCAGCAGCCAAGTTATGACAGGGATAAACACCGGGGAGCTGTTTTTT. Translation: CASSQVMTGINTGELFF.